This is a list of T cell receptor beta chains from one sample in a study of long-term antiretroviral therapy in people with HIV. Repertoires were generated with immunoSEQ multiplex PCR, while TCRdb's copy carries only in-frame clones and drops some. The table has 38,000 or so clones, over 80% seen once. Source: unsorted PBMCs, taken 1.5 years after starting antiretroviral therapy. These receptors were collected from a man between 18 and 35 years old with HIV. CDR3s include the opening cysteine and the closing phenylalanine or tryptophan. The D gene is left open where the match is weak. Clone size, where shown, is once, few, many, or a class for clones that have expanded.

-,-,TRBJ2-1,TRBV29-1,CSVDFSNEQFF,TGCAGCGTTGATTTCTCGAATGAGCAGTTCTTC
-,TRBD2,TRBJ2-3,TRBV25-1,CASSDNSGRATQYF,TGTGCCAGCAGTGATAATAGCGGGAGGGCCACGCAGTATTTT
-,TRBD2,TRBJ2-2,TRBV11-2,CASSEGLADTGELFF,TGTGCCAGCAGCGAGGGACTAGCGGACACCGGGGAGCTGTTTTTT
-,-,TRBJ1-5,TRBV19,CASSIGGDNQPQHF,TGTGCCAGTAGTATAGGAGGGGACAATCAGCCCCAGCATTTT
-,-,TRBJ2-7,TRBV7-9,CASSFGDGYEQYF,TGTGCCAGCAGCTTTGGGGACGGCTACGAGCAGTACTTC
-,TRBD1,TRBJ2-3,TRBV27,CASSLGRGTDTQYF,TGTGCCAGCAGTTTAGGCAGGGGGACAGATACGCAGTATTTT
-,TRBD2,TRBJ2-5,TRBV11-3,CASSLGLAGGATIQETQYF,TGTGCCAGCAGCTTAGGACTAGCGGGAGGGGCCACCATTCAAGAGACCCAGTACTTC
-,-,TRBJ1-1,TRBV27,CASSSSFDMNTEAFF,TGTGCCAGCAGTTCCTCCTTTGATATGAACACTGAAGCTTTCTTT
-,-,TRBJ2-7,TRBV20-1,CSGGDSYEQYF,TGCAGTGGGGGAGACTCCTACGAGCAGTACTTC
-,TRBD1,TRBJ2-7,TRBV28,CASSLHGTASYEQYF,TGTGCCAGCAGTTTACATGGGACAGCCTCCTACGAGCAGTACTTC
-,-,TRBJ2-1,TRBV5-8,CASTYRPGPPFF,TGTGCCAGCACCTACCGACCGGGACCCCCCTTCTTC
-,-,TRBJ1-5,TRBV6-1,CATDQVRSNQPQHF,TGTGCCACCGACCAGGTGCGTAGCAATCAGCCCCAGCATTTT
-,-,TRBJ2-2,TRBV7-9,CASSLASLRPGELFF,TGTGCCAGCAGCTTAGCATCCCTCAGGCCCGGGGAGCTGTTTTTT
-,TRBD1,TRBJ2-7,TRBV2,CASSGRDRGTYEQYF,TGTGCCAGCAGTGGGAGGGACAGGGGTACCTACGAGCAGTACTTC
-,-,TRBJ1-5,TRBV5-5,CASSLLEGLNQPQHF,TGTGCCAGCAGCTTGTTAGAGGGACTTAATCAGCCCCAGCATTTT
-,TRBD1,TRBJ2-2,TRBV6-5,CASTPGQGRGELFF,TGTGCCAGCACCCCGGGACAGGGTCGCGGGGAGCTGTTTTTT
-,TRBD1,TRBJ1-4,TRBV5-4,CASSSGTGDEKLFF,TGTGCCAGCAGTTCCGGGACAGGGGATGAAAAACTGTTTTTT
-,-,TRBJ2-3,TRBV5-6,CASSSQFGQSSTDTQYF,TGTGCCAGCAGTTCGCAATTCGGACAGTCTAGCACAGATACGCAGTATTTT
few,-,TRBJ1-2,TRBV27,CASSLRGSFGYTF,TGTGCCAGCAGTTTAAGGGGGTCCTTCGGCTACACCTTC
-,-,TRBJ1-2,TRBV4-1,CASSQELANLRGYTF,TGCGCCAGCAGCCAAGAGCTAGCGAATCTCCGGGGCTACACCTTC
-,TRBD2,TRBJ2-3,TRBV28,CASSLWGSGTLNTQYF,TGTGCCAGCAGTTTATGGGGTAGCGGGACTCTAAATACGCAGTATTTT
-,-,TRBJ2-2,TRBV11-3,CASSYSPGELFF,TGTGCCAGCAGTTATAGCCCCGGGGAGCTGTTTTTT
-,-,TRBJ1-5,TRBV28,CASSLDNSNQPQHF,TGTGCCAGCAGTTTAGACAATAGCAATCAGCCCCAGCATTTT
-,-,TRBJ2-5,TRBV4-3,CASSQDRVETQYF,TGCGCCAGCAGCCAAGACCGGGTGGAGACCCAGTACTTC
-,-,TRBJ2-7,TRBV7-9,CASSPGSRRGIYEQYF,TGTGCCAGCAGCCCCGGCAGCCGGCGCGGGATCTACGAGCAGTACTTC
-,-,TRBJ2-7,TRBV2,CASAPMSTYEQYF,TGTGCCAGCGCCCCTATGTCTACCTACGAGCAGTACTTC
-,-,TRBJ1-1,TRBV6-6,CASSYGTLNTEAFF,TGTGCCAGCAGTTACGGCACCCTGAACACTGAAGCTTTCTTT
-,TRBD2,TRBJ2-5,TRBV5-4,CASSLYTSGRLETQYF,TGTGCCAGCAGCTTGTACACTAGCGGGAGGTTGGAGACCCAGTACTTC
-,-,TRBJ1-1,TRBV5-4,CASSLGEGWGTEAFF,TGTGCCAGCAGCTTGGGTGAGGGTTGGGGCACTGAAGCTTTCTTT
-,TRBD1,TRBJ2-7,TRBV10-3,CAIRIDRDSVSDEQYF,TGTGCCATCAGGATAGACAGGGACAGCGTCTCTGACGAGCAGTACTTC
-,-,TRBJ2-3,TRBV5-4,CASSTAGGTDTQYF,TGTGCCAGCAGCACGGCTGGGGGCACAGATACGCAGTATTTT
-,TRBD1,TRBJ1-2,TRBV5-1,CASSTTGFYGYTF,TGCGCCAGCAGCACGACAGGGTTCTATGGCTACACCTTC
-,-,TRBJ2-2,TRBV19,CASSNWARDPGELFF,TGTGCCAGTAGTAACTGGGCGCGGGACCCCGGGGAGCTGTTTTTT
-,-,TRBJ2-1,TRBV2,CASRVVQNEQFF,TGTGCCAGCAGAGTAGTTCAAAATGAGCAGTTCTTC
-,TRBD2,TRBJ2-3,TRBV27,CASSLFGTSGSTDTQYF,TGTGCCAGCAGTTTATTTGGGACTAGCGGGAGCACAGATACGCAGTATTTT
-,-,TRBJ1-3,TRBV6-5,CASSDSARNTIYF,TGTGCCAGCAGTGACTCGGCAAGAAACACCATATATTTT
once,-,TRBJ2-1,TRBV28,CASSFRPSTYNEQFF,TGTGCCAGCAGTTTCCGCCCTTCAACCTACAATGAGCAGTTCTTC
-,-,TRBJ1-5,TRBV6-1,CASSEGTGLVQPQHF,TGTGCCAGCAGTGAAGGTACGGGGTTAGTTCAGCCCCAGCATTTT
few,TRBD1,TRBJ1-1,TRBV2,CASSGEDRGQNTEAFF,TGTGCCAGCAGTGGCGAGGACAGGGGGCAGAACACTGAAGCTTTCTTT
few,-,TRBJ2-5,TRBV28,CASSLVGQETQYF,TGTGCCAGCAGTTTAGTTGGCCAAGAGACCCAGTACTTC
few,-,TRBJ1-1,TRBV18,CASSLVQGGVGTEAFF,TGTGCCAGCTCACTGGTACAGGGAGGGGTTGGGACTGAAGCTTTCTTT